This TCR beta chain was captured in a study of somatic mutations in cytotoxic T cells in rheumatoid arthritis. Whole-study findings and limits: No antigen targets were known for the expanded CD8+ clones. With 65 patients examined, 7 or 8 had a largest CD8+ clone exceeding 20% of CD8+ cells. Clonality measured in CD8+ T cells did not differ significantly between rheumatoid arthritis patients and age-matched healthy controls.

The data were produced by immunoSEQ multiplex PCR, yet TCRdb's version contains in-frame clones alone and is incomplete. The sample yields some 14,000 clones, 80% to 95% seen once. Details on this clone: Its matching antigen is unknown.

This sequence was found in a man between 70 and 80 years old with rheumatoid arthritis. Sequenced material: CD4+ T cells sorted from blood.

CDR3 region: CASSPRTGGNTEAFF. The CDR3 bases are TGCGCCAGCAGCCCCCGGACAGGGGGCAACACTGAAGCTTTCTTT. The rearrangement joins TRBV5-1 to TRBJ1-1; TRBD1 aligns across 11 bases. J lost 2 bases, V lost 4 bases, and 4 bases had no gene match. The CDR3 length is 15 residues. Germline assignment: CDR1 SGHRS and CDR2 YFSETQ.